Listed below are T cell receptor beta chains from one sample, sequenced in a study of Ad26.COV2.S vaccination and SARS-CoV-2 variants. Method: immunoSEQ multiplex PCR; TCRdb's copy keeps in-frame clones and lacks some. The sample carries about 350,000 clones, 75% to 90% recorded once. The sample consisted of peripheral blood, taken in a trial of Ad26.COV2.S vaccine versus placebo. The receptors originated from a person between 18 and 65 years old who received the Ad26.COV2.S COVID-19 vaccine or a placebo. CDR3s include the opening cysteine and the closing phenylalanine or tryptophan. Each record gives: CDR3 protein, CDR3 DNA, clone size, V gene, D gene, J gene. A D gene is named only where the DNA matches it firmly. Rows give clone size only sometimes, using once, few, many, or a class for an expanded clone.

CDR3aa: CASSEKGTGAPSTDTQYF; CDR3nt: TGTGCCAGCAGCGAAAAAGGGACAGGGGCCCCTAGCACAGATACGCAGTATTTT; abundance: -; v_gene: TRBV5-8; d_gene: TRBD1; j_gene: TRBJ2-3
CDR3aa: CASSLDVSTSYEQYF; CDR3nt: TGTGCCAGCAGCTTAGACGTCAGTACCTCCTACGAGCAGTACTTC; abundance: -; v_gene: TRBV11-2; d_gene: -; j_gene: TRBJ2-7
CDR3aa: CASSPYGSGGNTIYF; CDR3nt: TGTGCCAGCAGCCCTTATGGCTCTGGAGGAAACACCATATATTTT; abundance: -; v_gene: TRBV4-2; d_gene: -; j_gene: TRBJ1-3
CDR3aa: CASSLIPGPSYEQYF; CDR3nt: TGTGCCAGCAGCTTAATCCCAGGGCCTTCCTACGAGCAGTACTTC; abundance: -; v_gene: TRBV7-2; d_gene: -; j_gene: TRBJ2-7
CDR3aa: CASSPGPEAFF; CDR3nt: TGTGCCAGCAGTCCCGGACCTGAAGCTTTCTTT; abundance: -; v_gene: TRBV12-3/TRBV12-4; d_gene: -; j_gene: TRBJ1-1
CDR3aa: CASSVGQGNYEQYF; CDR3nt: TGTGCCAGCAGCGTAGGACAGGGGAACTACGAGCAGTACTTC; abundance: many; v_gene: TRBV9; d_gene: TRBD1; j_gene: TRBJ2-7
CDR3aa: CASSPTGDSYEQYF; CDR3nt: TGTGCCAGCAGCCCGACAGGGGATTCCTACGAGCAGTACTTC; abundance: -; v_gene: TRBV7-3; d_gene: TRBD1; j_gene: TRBJ2-7
CDR3aa: CASTSQAIGTEAFF; CDR3nt: TGTGCCAGTACATCCCAGGCGATAGGCACTGAAGCTTTCTTT; abundance: few; v_gene: TRBV19; d_gene: -; j_gene: TRBJ1-1
CDR3aa: CASSQDRDYNSPLHF; CDR3nt: TGCGCCAGCAGCCAAGACAGGGATTATAATTCACCCCTCCACTTT; abundance: -; v_gene: TRBV4-3; d_gene: -; j_gene: TRBJ1-6
CDR3aa: CASSIARGTGKDQPQHF; CDR3nt: TGTGCCAGTAGTATCGCTAGGGGGACAGGAAAGGATCAGCCCCAGCATTTT; abundance: -; v_gene: TRBV19; d_gene: TRBD1; j_gene: TRBJ1-5
CDR3aa: CATARYQETQYF; CDR3nt: TGTGCCACAGCAAGGTACCAAGAGACCCAGTACTTC; abundance: once; v_gene: TRBV3-1/TRBV3-2; d_gene: -; j_gene: TRBJ2-5
CDR3aa: CASSQSGTGGQVTEAFF; CDR3nt: TGTGCCAGCAGCCAATCCGGGACAGGGGGCCAAGTCACTGAAGCTTTCTTT; abundance: -; v_gene: TRBV7-2; d_gene: TRBD1; j_gene: TRBJ1-1
CDR3aa: CASSSYEQFF; CDR3nt: TGTGCCAGCAGTTCGTATGAGCAGTTCTTC; abundance: -; v_gene: TRBV7-9; d_gene: -; j_gene: TRBJ2-1
CDR3aa: CASSLEDRGRPGELFF; CDR3nt: TGTGCCAGCAGCTTAGAAGACAGGGGGCGCCCCGGGGAGCTGTTTTTT; abundance: -; v_gene: TRBV11-3; d_gene: TRBD1; j_gene: TRBJ2-2
CDR3aa: CASSPRGNLPLSYNEQFF; CDR3nt: TGTGCCAGCAGCCCCCGGGGAAACTTACCGCTCTCCTACAATGAGCAGTTCTTC; abundance: once; v_gene: TRBV7-6; d_gene: -; j_gene: TRBJ2-1
CDR3aa: CASSSSGRAGETQYF; CDR3nt: TGTGCCAGCAGTTCTAGCGGGAGGGCCGGGGAGACCCAGTACTTC; abundance: -; v_gene: TRBV7-3; d_gene: TRBD2; j_gene: TRBJ2-5
CDR3aa: CASSQDVGVIYNEQFF; CDR3nt: TGTGCCAGCAGCCAAGATGTGGGAGTAATCTACAATGAGCAGTTCTTC; abundance: -; v_gene: TRBV4-2; d_gene: -; j_gene: TRBJ2-1
CDR3aa: CASRSASGGSYEQYF; CDR3nt: TGTGCCAGCAGAAGTGCTAGCGGGGGTTCCTACGAGCAGTACTTC; abundance: -; v_gene: TRBV5-4; d_gene: TRBD2; j_gene: TRBJ2-7
CDR3aa: CASSEAGGTGAPYEQYF; CDR3nt: TGTGCCAGCAGTGAAGCGGGGGGGACAGGGGCCCCCTACGAGCAGTACTTC; abundance: -; v_gene: TRBV2; d_gene: TRBD1; j_gene: TRBJ2-7
CDR3aa: CASTLALGDTEAFF; CDR3nt: TGTGCCAGTACTCTAGCTCTTGGGGACACTGAAGCTTTCTTT; abundance: -; v_gene: TRBV19; d_gene: -; j_gene: TRBJ1-1
CDR3aa: CASSYQPGQGTYEQYF; CDR3nt: TGTGCCAGCAGCTACCAACCGGGACAGGGCACCTACGAGCAGTACTTC; abundance: -; v_gene: TRBV13; d_gene: TRBD1; j_gene: TRBJ2-7
CDR3aa: CASSFSLAGGTGELFF; CDR3nt: TGTGCCAGCAGCTTTTCCCTAGCGGGAGGGACCGGGGAGCTGTTTTTT; abundance: -; v_gene: TRBV5-6; d_gene: TRBD2; j_gene: TRBJ2-2
CDR3aa: CASSIPGQWINQPQHF; CDR3nt: TGTGCCAGTAGTATCCCCGGACAGTGGATCAATCAGCCCCAGCATTTT; abundance: few; v_gene: TRBV19; d_gene: -; j_gene: TRBJ1-5
CDR3aa: CASSPAGTSSYEQYF; CDR3nt: TGTGCCAGCAGCCCGGCGGGGACTAGCTCCTACGAGCAGTACTTC; abundance: few; v_gene: TRBV4-2; d_gene: TRBD2; j_gene: TRBJ2-7